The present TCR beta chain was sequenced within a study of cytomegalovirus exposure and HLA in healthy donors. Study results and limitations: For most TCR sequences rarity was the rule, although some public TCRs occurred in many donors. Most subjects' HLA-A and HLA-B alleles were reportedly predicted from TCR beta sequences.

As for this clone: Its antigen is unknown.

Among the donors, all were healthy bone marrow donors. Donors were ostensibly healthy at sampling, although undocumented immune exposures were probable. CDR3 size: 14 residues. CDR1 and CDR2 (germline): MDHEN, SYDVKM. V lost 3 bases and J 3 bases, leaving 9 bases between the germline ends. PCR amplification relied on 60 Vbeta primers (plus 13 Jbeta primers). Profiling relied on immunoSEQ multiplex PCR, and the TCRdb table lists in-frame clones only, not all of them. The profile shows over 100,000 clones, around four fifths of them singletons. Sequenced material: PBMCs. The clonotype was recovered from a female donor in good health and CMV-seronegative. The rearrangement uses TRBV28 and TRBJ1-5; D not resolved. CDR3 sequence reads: CASSLDWNNQPQHF. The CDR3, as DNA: TGTGCCAGCAGTTTGGACTGGAACAATCAGCCCCAGCATTTT.